This entry describes one T cell receptor (beta chain). Its antigen remains undetermined. Base qualities were left out, and no much larger clone turns up one base away. Including the terminal cysteine and phenylalanine, the CDR3 comprises 15 residues. The only DNA kept is the CDR3, 45 bases in frame from the first base. The germline V gene encodes CDR1 LGHDT and CDR2 YNNKEL (reference sequence). The V end gives up 1 base and the J end 4 bases, leaving 6 bases in the junction not matched to a gene. Library generation was performed with 5' RACE. TCRdb lists the instrument as NextSeq 500. To allow correction of PCR and sequencing errors, the TCR library protocol tagged every TCR cDNA molecule with a unique molecular identifier. The published analysis was carried out like this. TCR identification, UMI-based error correction and CDR3 extraction were all carried out with Decombinator tools. TCRs above a frequency of 2 per 1,000, corresponding to the top 1% of the tumor frequency distribution, were defined as expanded. Renyi diversity was computed with the R vegan package after each repertoire had been subsampled 100 times to 5,000 TCRs. CDR3 similarity networks were built from amino acid triplet string-kernel similarity, connecting CDR3s with pairwise similarity above 0.82. The public reads were reanalyzed by TCRdb: fastp trimming at Q25, MiXCR alignment, in-frame beta chains only. Under each unique CDR3 protein, matching rows form one entry showing the most common genes and DNA. TCRdb, rather than the study authors, made the V and J calls. The sample table lists more than 40,000 distinct CDR3 sequences, more than 20% of them with a count of one. The top ten hold roughly 7.2% of the sample.

The sample's time point, from its label and the paper: blood at routine non-recurrence follow-up after resection. For TCR sequencing, whole RNA was extracted from tumor and nontumor lung tissue, or from cryopreserved PBMC samples, and no cell sorting was done. Only patients for whom sufficient RNA was available from at least two tumor regions were selected for TCR sequencing. This entry comes from a study of spatial heterogeneity in lung cancer (dated by TCRdb to about 2019). Background on the whole study: Donors were around 71 patients with early-stage, untreated non-small cell lung cancer from the lung TRACERx cohort. Nonsynonymous mutation counts, determined by whole-exome sequencing of tumor tissue, were related to features of the TCR repertoire. In non-small cell lung cancer, the study made a quantitative comparison of TCR alpha and beta repertoires among multiple tumor regions, matched nontumor lung and blood. At surgery, both alpha and beta chains were TCR-sequenced in 220 tumor regions, 64 matched nontumor lung samples and around 50 PBMC samples. In the raw uncorrected reads, each unique combination of TCR and UMI appeared more than ten times on average. Follow-up PBMC samples were sequenced whenever available, and the median time to follow-up was about 24 months after resection. Beta-chain transcripts were consistently detected in greater numbers than alpha-chain transcripts, which likely reflected higher beta-chain transcript abundance. Points the paper makes about the study in general: Comparisons of baseline and follow-up blood repertoires included only approximately 15 patients. Additional single-cell paired TCR alpha and beta sequencing was considered necessary to confirm, at a functional level, the hypothesis that regional TCRs recognize regional mutations. Ubiquitous expanded tumor TCRs showed up in blood more often at tumor resection than at routine follow-up.

The TCR comes from a female donor with early-stage non-small cell lung cancer. The rearrangement joined TRBV3-1 to TRBJ2-5; 7 junctional bases match TRBD2. Specimen: PBMCs, collected at follow-up. The CDR3 here reads CASSQGRLAGETQYF. The sequenced DNA is TGTGCCAGCAGCCAAGGACGACTAGCCGGAGAGACCCAGTACTTC.